This T cell receptor (beta chain) was captured in a study of blood T cell repertoires in COVID-19. Study information: Specimens from acute and convalescent COVID-19 originated in the United States, Italy and Spain. PBMCs, B-cell-depleted T cells, or T cells provided the cDNA or gDNA that made up the material.

Produced via immunoSEQ multiplex PCR; TCRdb's table is partial and in-frame only. The repertoire holds around 82,000 clones, with around nine tenths as singletons. The CDR3 runs 14 residues. V lost 4 bases and J lost 6; bases outside the gene matches: 7. Looked up from germline, CDR1 is KGHSH and CDR2 is LQKENI. Specimen: peripheral blood. This sequence joins TRBV18 and TRBJ2-7, with 9 bases lining up with TRBD1. The sequence derives from a man aged 65 to 79 with active or convalescent COVID-19. The CDR3 region has the DNA TGTGCCAGCTCACTAGGACAGGGGCCGGGCGAGCAGTACTTC. Translation: CASSLGQGPGEQYF.